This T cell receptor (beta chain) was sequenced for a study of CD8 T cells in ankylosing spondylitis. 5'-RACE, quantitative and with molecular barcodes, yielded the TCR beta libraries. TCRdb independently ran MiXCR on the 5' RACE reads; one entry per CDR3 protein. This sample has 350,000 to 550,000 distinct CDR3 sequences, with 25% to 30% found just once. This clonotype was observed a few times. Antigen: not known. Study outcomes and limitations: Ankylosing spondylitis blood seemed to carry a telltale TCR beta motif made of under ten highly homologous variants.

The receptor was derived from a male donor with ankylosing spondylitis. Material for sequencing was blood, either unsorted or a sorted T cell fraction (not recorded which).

CDR3: CASSPRGSSTDTQYF. CDR3 nucleotide sequence: TGTGCCAGCTCCCCTAGGGGTTCTAGCACAGATACGCAGTATTTT. This chain connects TRBV2 to TRBJ2-3; D possibly corresponds to TRBD1 (5 bases). The germline CDR1 and CDR2 sequences are SNHLY and FYNNEI. V was trimmed by 8 bases and J by 0 bases, leaving 15 bases between them. The CDR3 consists of 15 residues.